These 15 T cell receptor beta chains originate from one sample sequenced in a study of T cells after yellow fever vaccination. TCRdb recomputed calls from the 5' RACE reads with MiXCR, one row per CDR3 protein. Of about 250,000 distinct CDR3 sequences in the sample, approximately 3.8% are singletons; the top ten hold about a fifth. The source was PBMCs, collected 15 days after the yellow fever booster vaccination. The receptors shown here come from a man younger than 35 who received the YFV17D yellow fever vaccine.

This clonotype was detected many times. This sequence joins TRBV20-1 and TRBJ2-5, with D possibly TRBD2 on 6 matching bases. The CDR3 totals 13 residues. The ends were cut back, 6 bases at V and 4 bases at J, with 15 bases in the middle. CDR1 is DFQATT, CDR2 SNEGSKA, per germline (reference sequence). This chain's CDR3 is CSATPPGLETQYF. For the CDR3, the DNA is TGCAGTGCGACTCCGCCGGGACTAGAGACCCAGTACTTC.

This clonotype was seen more than once but under ten times. The chain has TRBV7-2 and TRBJ2-5, with a weak D call TRBD2 (6 bases). CDR3 length: 15 amino acids. Looked up from germline, CDR1 is SGHTA and CDR2 is FQGNSA. V was clipped by 6 bases and J by 5 bases, with 19 bases between them. The CDR3 reads CASRPPGTGDETQYF. The DNA for the CDR3 is TGTGCCAGCAGGCCCCCGGGGACTGGGGATGAGACCCAGTACTTC.

This clonotype was seen at least ten times. DNA for the CDR3: TGTGCCAGCAGCCCAACGACAGGGAGAGCTTTCTTT. Its translation is CASSPTTGRAFF. V gene TRBV7-2 combines with J gene TRBJ1-1, with 7 nucleotides matching TRBD1. The germline CDR1 and CDR2 sequences are SGHTA and FQGNSA. There are 12 residues in the CDR3. Unmatched junction bases numbered 7, after V lost 5 bases and J lost 10 bases.

This clonotype was found many times. The chain uses TRBV5-1 and TRBJ2-3, with TRBD1 identical over 8 bases. V was clipped by 3 bases and J by 6 bases; unmatched bases: 18. Germline CDR1 SGHRS, CDR2 YFSETQ. This CDR3 has 18 amino acids. The DNA of the CDR3 is TGCGCCAGCAGCTACGAGCTCCCCGGGACAGGTTCCACTGATACGCAGTATTTT. It is translated as CASSYELPGTGSTDTQYF.

The V call is TRBV11-1, the J call TRBJ2-6; 7 positions agree with TRBD1. Germline CDR1 and CDR2: SGHAT and FQDESV (reference sequence). This CDR3 has 17 residues. J lost 0 bases, V lost 5 bases, and 7 bases had no gene match. This chain's CDR3 is CASSPGQDSSGANVLTF. In nucleotides, the CDR3 is TGTGCCAGCAGCCCTGGACAGGACAGCTCTGGGGCCAACGTCCTGACTTTC.

This clonotype was detected many times. The CDR3: CSAITGTGGTGELFF. As DNA, the CDR3 is TGCAGTGCCATTACCGGGACAGGGGGCACCGGGGAGCTGTTTTTT. The chain carries TRBV20-1 and TRBJ2-2; TRBD1 aligns across 11 bases. V was pared by 6 bases and J by 4 bases, with 7 bases of the junction left unmatched. Germline lookup yields CDR1 DFQATT and CDR2 SNEGSKA (reference sequence). This CDR3 comprises 15 residues.

This clonotype was observed many times. The chain links TRBV7-2 to TRBJ2-3; TRBD2 aligns across 11 bases. The CDR3 runs 16 residues. Germline-derived CDR1 and CDR2 are SGHTA and FQGNSA. V was pared by 2 bases and J by 2 bases, with 3 bases of the junction left unmatched. This CDR3 is CASSLLAGGPTDTQYF. The CDR3 region has the DNA TGTGCCAGCAGCTTACTAGCGGGGGGACCCACAGATACGCAGTATTTT.

This clonotype was seen ten or more times. The chain uses TRBV7-2 and TRBJ2-5, with D tentatively TRBD1 or TRBD2 (5 bases each). The CDR3 contains 16 residues. Trimming took off 1 base at V and 5 bases at J, with 17 bases between the two ends. CDR1 is SGHTA, CDR2 FQGNSA, per germline. This CDR3 is CASSLVGRGVGETQYF. The CDR3 nucleotides read TGTGCCAGCAGCTTAGTAGGGAGAGGGGTAGGCGAGACCCAGTACTTC.

This clonotype was detected ten times or more. J is TRBJ1-2 and V is TRBV4-1; no clear D gene. CDR3 length equals 15 residues. Trimming shortened V by 1 base and J by 5 bases, and 14 bases separated the two germline ends. The V gene's germline CDR1 is MGHRA and CDR2 YSYEKL. The CDR3 loop reads CASSQGGALTYGYTF. DNA for the CDR3: TGCGCCAGCAGCCAAGGAGGAGCGTTGACTTATGGCTACACCTTC.

This clonotype was observed many times. The CDR3 region has the DNA TGCAGTGCCCGCTGGACAGGCCCAAATTCACCCCTCCACTTT. This sequence encodes CSARWTGPNSPLHF. The chain joins TRBV20-1 to TRBJ1-6; TRBD1 aligns across 7 bases. This CDR3 comprises 14 residues. Per germline, CDR1 DFQATT and CDR2 SNEGSKA (reference sequence). V was clipped by 6 bases and J by 7 bases; unmatched bases: 9.

In this sample, this clonotype turned up many times. This chain connects TRBV5-1 to TRBJ2-1; D call uncertain. Germline CDR1 is SGHRS and CDR2 is YFSETQ. Between the trimmed V and J ends, which lost 2 bases and 0 bases, there was a span of 9 bases. This CDR3 is built from 15 residues. The CDR3 loop is CASSFGPSSYNEQFF. Written as DNA, the CDR3 is TGCGCCAGCAGCTTCGGACCAAGCTCCTACAATGAGCAGTTCTTC.

This clonotype was found many times. The chain is built from TRBV5-5 and TRBJ1-5, with 8 bases matching TRBD1. The V gene end was trimmed by 4 bases and the J gene end by 3 bases; junction bases not matched to a gene: 6. This CDR3 comprises 15 residues. CDR1 is SGHKS and CDR2 is YYEKEE in the germline V gene (reference sequence). The DNA for the CDR3 is TGTGCCAGCAGCCAGGGGGCAGCGATCAATCAGCCCCAGCATTTT. It is translated as CASSQGAAINQPQHF.

In its sample, this clonotype was seen many times. V and J are TRBV6-5 and TRBJ1-1; a weak D match, TRBD1 (6 bases). This CDR3 comprises 17 residues. V dropped 0 bases and J dropped 5 bases, with 19 bases sitting between them. Germline V gene data show CDR1 as MNHEY and CDR2 as SVGAGI. Written as DNA, the CDR3 is TGTGCCAGCAGTTACTCGTTTAGTGGTGGGACAATGACTGAAGCTTTCTTT. Its protein product is CASSYSFSGGTMTEAFF.

V and J are TRBV6-5 and TRBJ1-5; D unclear. The CDR3 is made up of 14 amino acids. Trimming left V 2 bases short and J 7 bases short, with 12 bases between. Per the germline V gene, CDR1 is MNHEY and CDR2 is SVGAGI. In nucleotides, the CDR3 is TGTGCCAGCAGTTACGACGGCGTTGGCCAGCCCCAGCATTTT. Its protein is CASSYDGVGQPQHF.

This clonotype was recorded many times. In DNA, the CDR3 is TGCAGTGCTAGAGAAGTTGGACAGGGACCTGAAGCTTTCTTT. Translation gives CSAREVGQGPEAFF. The chain combines TRBV20-1 with TRBJ1-1, with 8 bases lining up with TRBD1. Looked up from germline, CDR1 is DFQATT and CDR2 is SNEGSKA (reference sequence). The CDR3 is 14 residues long. The trim removed 0 bases at V and 6 bases at J, leaving 6 bases unmatched.